This T cell receptor beta chain was sequenced during a study of cytomegalovirus exposure and HLA in healthy donors. Points from the study as a whole: Within an earlier analysis, most TCR beta V segments proved productive either about 90% or about 30% of the time. What a later analysis showed was that several of the most significant clusters appeared linked to common viral pathogens. As a later analysis showed, a missense DCLRE1C variant was linked to trimming of TCR beta V- and J-genes. DRB1 showed the most TCR associations and HLA-C the fewest in a later analysis, as rates varied by HLA locus.

As for this clone: Its antigen is currently unknown.

Primers included in the PCR were 60 Vbeta and 13 Jbeta primers. Using immunoSEQ multiplex PCR, the repertoire was profiled, and TCRdb retains in-frame clones only, with some absent. The repertoire consists of 95,000 to 110,000 clones, with approximately 79% occurring once and the leading ten covering approximately 2%. Germline V gene sequence: CDR1 PRHDT, CDR2 FYEKMQ (reference sequence). This CDR3 spans 16 amino acids. Trimming at V came to 2 bases and at J to 5 bases, leaving 8 bases not matched to a gene. The specimen sequenced was PBMCs. The chain joins TRBV13 to TRBJ2-5; 10 positions agree with TRBD1. The sequence came from a man aged 18 to 29 in good health and CMV-seronegative. CDR3 in DNA: TGTGCCAGCAGCTTAAGGGACAGGGGAGTGTTGGAGACCCAGTACTTC. It specifies CASSLRDRGVLETQYF.